These T cell receptor beta chains were read from a single sample in a study of regulatory T cells in long-lasting Graves disease. From the multiplex PCR reads, TCRdb called clonotypes with MiXCR, one entry per CDR3 protein. The sample has 450,000 to 600,000 distinct CDR3 sequences, approximately 13% seen once. This sample also appeared in a second study, on T cells in Graves' hyperthyroidism and ophthalmopathy.

The sample in question was peripheral blood mononuclear cells (PBMCs), obtained at new diagnosis, from a patient treated with antithyroid drugs. All receptors derive from a young man with Graves disease. The conserved cysteine and the conserved F or W are not part of the CDR3 here.

TRBV24-1	TRBJ1-5	ATSDPHARQPQH
TRBV7-6	TRBJ2-5	ASRRRLAGVQETQY
TRBV7-9	TRBJ2-7	ASSPRDTSSYEQY
TRBV6-1	TRBJ1-6	ATTNGDDSYNSPLH
TRBV29-1	TRBJ1-1	SVGESLNTEAF
TRBV12-3/TRBV12-4	TRBJ2-1	ASSLRASRSSYNEQF
TRBV5-4	NA	ASNPGAGEGTQY
TRBV6-5	TRBJ2-7	ASSYLGHTASSNEQY
TRBV29-1	TRBJ2-1	SERSGQGINEQF
TRBV5-6	TRBJ2-5	ASSPWTGGRRETQY
TRBV29-1	TRBJ2-1	SAEGDGPHNEQF
TRBV20-1	TRBJ2-5	SAPGTSGSVTQY
TRBV12-3/TRBV12-4	TRBJ1-5	ASSPTWQPQH
TRBV20-1	TRBJ2-7	SARGGLRGSLEEQY
TRBV4-1	TRBJ2-7	ASSLLTPTGPMESEQY
TRBV6-6	TRBJ2-7	ASSYSSPQATPYEQY
TRBV6-5	TRBJ1-1	ASSYTGHLNTEAF
TRBV10-2	TRBJ2-2	ASSEPPLAFTGELF
TRBV18	TRBJ2-6	ASSQLMGGANVLT
TRBV7-2	TRBJ1-1	ASSTTMGALRAF
TRBV3-1	TRBJ2-1	ASSPSLVNEQF
TRBV20-1	TRBJ2-5	SALLSRGSETQY
TRBV5-1	TRBJ2-2	ASSTGESGELF
TRBV3-1	TRBJ2-3	ASSQAGGLAGVLDTQY
TRBV12-3/TRBV12-4	TRBJ1-1	ASSDGLGNTEAF
TRBV5-1	TRBJ1-1	ASSLDATMNTEAF
TRBV2	TRBJ2-4	ASSEGGSDIQY
TRBV19	TRBJ2-7	ATSSGRAWYEQY
TRBV20-1	TRBJ1-5	SANSQGPDQPQH
TRBV24-1	TRBJ2-7	ATSDIRDNFYEQY
TRBV29-1	TRBJ2-1	SAPGTGDMGSYNEQF
TRBV29-1	TRBJ2-3	SVGRKRGRGTDTQY
TRBV29-1	TRBJ1-5	SVADRSGRNQPQH
TRBV2	TRBJ1-5	ASSDWGRNQPQH
TRBV30	TRBJ2-3	AWGGLAGGLRTDTQY
TRBV5-1	TRBJ1-1	ASGLGGQGIPEAF
TRBV12-5	TRBJ2-7	ASGLVVRHSSYEQY
TRBV19	TRBJ1-2	ASRGVRGATFFGYT
TRBV2	TRBJ1-5	ASSELLRNNQPQH
TRBV18	TRBJ1-5	ASSPRSGANQPQH
TRBV6-5	TRBJ1-6	ASSYTGDFSYNSPLH
TRBV3-1	TRBJ2-1	ASSQEGVGYNEQF
TRBV20-1	TRBJ1-5	SAFSGSQPQH
TRBV5-5	TRBJ2-1	ASSWGAGSYNEQF
TRBV7-9	TRBJ1-6	ASSLPGAGNNSPLH
TRBV6-1	TRBJ2-2	ASSGQGDTGELF
TRBV11-2	TRBJ2-5	ASSTGHKETQY
TRBV12-3/TRBV12-4	TRBJ1-5	ASSLNGGQPQH
TRBV20-1	TRBJ1-5	SARVRRANQPQH
TRBV27	TRBJ2-2	ASSFSTNTGELF
TRBV29-1	TRBJ1-2	SVGGSMGYGYT
TRBV30	TRBJ1-1	AWFPSRTQIGAF
TRBV27	TRBJ1-2	ASSLRGQGVNYGYT
TRBV7-9	TRBJ2-1	ASSLVLVSNEQF
TRBV20-1	TRBJ2-7	SASALGGAPYEQY
TRBV29-1	TRBJ2-7	SALPTGVYEQY
TRBV2	TRBJ1-2	ASSGHLEGYT
TRBV27	TRBJ1-4	ASGRTEKLF
TRBV14	NA	ASSQKPGESARTQY
TRBV5-5	TRBJ2-7	ASSGGLAGSEQY